The 20 T cell receptor beta chains below all came from one sample that was sequenced in a study of monozygotic twins with inflammatory bowel disease. TCRdb reprocessed the 5' RACE reads, with one entry per CDR3 protein and no DNA. This sample contains approximately 400,000 distinct CDR3 sequences. Sequenced material: blood. The receptors were sampled from a human donor with ulcerative colitis or Crohn's disease, or a healthy co-twin of an affected twin (not recorded which).

This rearrangement joins TRBV30 to TRBJ1-5; as DNA is missing, the TRBD1 call by TCRdb cannot be tested. In germline, CDR1 is GTSNPN, CDR2 SVGIG (reference sequence). CDR3 size: 16 residues. The CDR3 is CAWSVSRTGKDQPQHF.

This sequence joins TRBV28 and TRBJ1-5; as DNA is missing, the TRBD1 call by TCRdb cannot be tested. This CDR3 contains 16 residues. CDR1 MDHEN and CDR2 SYDVKM come from the germline V gene. The CDR3 is CASSLGTGGSNQPQHF.

This CDR3 reads CASSYVAGEETQYF. The gene calls are TRBV6-5 and TRBJ2-5; the D call from TCRdb, TRBD2, cannot be confirmed without DNA. The CDR3 extends over 14 amino acids. Germline assignment: CDR1 MNHEY and CDR2 SVGAGI.

This chain's CDR3 is CASSLRGTSVKEQYF. The chain is built from TRBV5-6 and TRBJ2-7; the TRBD1 assignment by TCRdb is unverifiable without DNA. This CDR3 spans 15 amino acids. Germline V gives CDR1 SGHDT, CDR2 YYEEEE.

The CDR3 sequence is CSGVPGPSYEQYF. The J gene is TRBJ2-7, the V gene TRBV20-1; the TCRdb call, TRBD2, lacks DNA for checking. In germline, CDR1 is DFQATT, CDR2 SNEGSKA (reference sequence). The CDR3 contains 13 residues.

This rearrangement joins TRBV7-9 to TRBJ2-5; without DNA, the TCRdb call of TRBD1 cannot be checked. CDR3 size: 17 residues. CDR1 and CDR2 (germline): SEHNR, FQNEAQ (reference sequence). CDR3 sequence reads: CASSLLRVTGGQETQYF.

V and J are TRBV7-2 and TRBJ2-7; TCRdb's D call of TRBD2 is untestable without DNA. Germline CDR1 is SGHTA and CDR2 is FQGNSA. This CDR3 is built from 15 residues. The chain's CDR3 is CASSLETGPRVEQYF.

This chain links TRBV6-2 or TRBV6-3 with TRBJ2-1; TCRdb lists TRBD2, though no DNA is available to test this call. Germline loops: CDR1 MNHEY, CDR2 SVGEGT. CDR3 length: 18 residues. This chain's CDR3 is CASSYLLRTSGRVDEQFF.

The chain has TRBV20-1 and TRBJ1-3; TCRdb names TRBD1, which stays unverified in the absence of DNA. The germline V gene encodes CDR1 DFQATT and CDR2 SNEGSKA (reference sequence). The CDR3 covers 15 residues. This chain's CDR3 is CSARDLGGRGNTIYF.

The chain uses TRBV7-2 and TRBJ2-6; TCRdb indicates TRBD1, and absent DNA this call remains unverified. The CDR3 loop spans 15 amino acids. Germline V gives CDR1 SGHTA, CDR2 FQGNSA. The chain's CDR3 is CASRETGSGANVLTF.

V gene TRBV5-1 combines with J gene TRBJ2-4; lacking DNA, the TRBD1 call made by TCRdb goes unchecked. The CDR3 is made up of 13 amino acids. CDR1 and CDR2 (germline): SGHRS, YFSETQ. CDR3 residues: CASSTGGENIQYF.

The chain joins TRBV20-1 to TRBJ1-3; TCRdb gives TRBD1 as the D gene, but with no DNA this cannot be confirmed. The CDR3 spans 18 residues. The germline V gene has CDR1 DFQATT and CDR2 SNEGSKA (reference sequence). The CDR3 loop reads CSARDRDRGPWKGNTIYF.

This rearrangement joins TRBV2 to TRBJ2-2. This CDR3 is 15 amino acids long. Looked up from germline, CDR1 is SNHLY and CDR2 is FYNNEI. CDR3 sequence: CASSPGLQNTGELFF.

The rearrangement links TRBV30 to TRBJ2-2. The V gene's germline CDR1 is GTSNPN and CDR2 SVGIG (reference sequence). The CDR3 totals 12 residues. The CDR3 spells CAWTANTGELFF.

V and J are TRBV9 and TRBJ2-1; TCRdb picks TRBD2, but there is no DNA to check that call. This CDR3 contains 15 residues. CDR1 SGDLS and CDR2 YYNGEE come from the germline V gene. CDR3 region: CASSAGAGEMHEQFF.

The rearrangement joins TRBV3-1 to TRBJ2-7; TCRdb returns TRBD1, unconfirmable since there is no DNA. This CDR3 contains 15 residues. CDR1 and CDR2 (germline): LGHDT, YNNKEL (reference sequence). The CDR3 loop is CASSQRGQVSYEQYF.

This sequence joins TRBV20-1 and TRBJ2-4; TCRdb indicates TRBD1, and absent DNA this call remains unverified. Germline CDR1 and CDR2: DFQATT and SNEGSKA (reference sequence). The CDR3 runs 11 residues. CDR3 region: CSAGTGKTQYF.

This chain uses TRBV7-2 with TRBJ1-2; TCRdb designates TRBD1, a call that cannot be tested without DNA. The V gene's germline CDR1 is SGHTA and CDR2 FQGNSA. This CDR3 is built from 14 residues. The CDR3 reads CASSLGVGAHGYTF.

The chain employs TRBV5-1 and TRBJ1-1; with no DNA, the TCRdb D assignment of TRBD1 cannot be verified. Germline loops: CDR1 SGHRS, CDR2 YFSETQ. The CDR3 runs 13 residues. The CDR3 loop is CASSSGGANEAFF.

The chain carries TRBV10-3 and TRBJ2-7; lacking DNA, the TRBD1 call made by TCRdb goes unchecked. Germline CDR1 reads ENHRY; CDR2 reads SYGVKD. The CDR3 is 16 residues long. This chain's CDR3 is CAISETRQGANYEQYF.